This TCR beta chain was identified during a study of blood T cell repertoires in COVID-19. A single count supports this clone. Germline CDR1 and CDR2: ENHRY and SYGVKD. V was clipped by 7 bases and J by 7 bases; unmatched bases: 5. The CDR3 runs to 14 residues. Recovered Cohort 3 donors showed two negative PCRs, clearance, or symptom resolution. The table came from immunoSEQ multiplex PCR; TCRdb's copy has only in-frame clones and leaves some out. Of 150,000 or so clones listed, approximately 83% are singletons. This receptor was taken from a man aged 45-60 years who had recovered from COVID-19. Sample: PBMCs or T cells enriched from blood (not recorded which). The chain joins TRBV10-3 to TRBJ2-2; 11 bases are shared with TRBD2. For the CDR3, the DNA is TGTGCCATCAATAGCGGGGGGGCCGGCGGGGAGCTGTTTTTT. Translated: CAINSGGAGGELFF.